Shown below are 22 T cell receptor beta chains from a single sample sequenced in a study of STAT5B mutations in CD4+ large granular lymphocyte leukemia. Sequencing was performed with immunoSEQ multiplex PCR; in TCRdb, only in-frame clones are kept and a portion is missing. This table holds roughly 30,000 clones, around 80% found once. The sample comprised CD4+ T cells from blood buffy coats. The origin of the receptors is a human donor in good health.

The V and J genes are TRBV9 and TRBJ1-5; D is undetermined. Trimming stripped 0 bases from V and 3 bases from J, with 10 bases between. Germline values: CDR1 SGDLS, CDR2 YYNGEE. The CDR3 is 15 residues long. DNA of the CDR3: TGTGCCAGCAGCGTAGTCGGCAGTTCCAATCAGCCCCAGCATTTT. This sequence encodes CASSVVGSSNQPQHF.

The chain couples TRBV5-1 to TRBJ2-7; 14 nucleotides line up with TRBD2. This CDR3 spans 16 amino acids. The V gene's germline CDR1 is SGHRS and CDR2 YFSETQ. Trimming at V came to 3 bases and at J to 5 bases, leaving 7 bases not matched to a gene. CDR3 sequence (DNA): TGCGCCAGCAGCTCCGGGACTAGCGGGGGACGGCACGAGCAGTACTTC. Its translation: CASSSGTSGGRHEQYF.

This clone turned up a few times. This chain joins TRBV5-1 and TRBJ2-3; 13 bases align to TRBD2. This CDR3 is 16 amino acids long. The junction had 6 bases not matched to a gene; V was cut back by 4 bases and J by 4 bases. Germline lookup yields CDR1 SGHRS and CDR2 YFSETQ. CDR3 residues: CASSPLLAGGPDTQYF. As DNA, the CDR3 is TGCGCCAGCAGCCCGCTACTAGCGGGGGGGCCAGATACGCAGTATTTT.

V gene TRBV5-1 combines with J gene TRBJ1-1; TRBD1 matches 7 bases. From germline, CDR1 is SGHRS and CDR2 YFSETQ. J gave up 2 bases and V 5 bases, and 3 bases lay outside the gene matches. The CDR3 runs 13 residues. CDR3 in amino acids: CASRGQINTEAFF. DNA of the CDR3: TGCGCCAGCAGGGGACAGATAAACACTGAAGCTTTCTTT.

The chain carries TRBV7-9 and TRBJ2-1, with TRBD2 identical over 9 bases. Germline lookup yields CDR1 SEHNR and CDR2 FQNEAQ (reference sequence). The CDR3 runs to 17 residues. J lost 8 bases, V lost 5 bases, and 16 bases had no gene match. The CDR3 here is CASSPRERREGEDEQFF. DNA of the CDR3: TGTGCCAGCAGCCCACGGGAGAGGCGGGAGGGCGAAGATGAGCAGTTCTTC.

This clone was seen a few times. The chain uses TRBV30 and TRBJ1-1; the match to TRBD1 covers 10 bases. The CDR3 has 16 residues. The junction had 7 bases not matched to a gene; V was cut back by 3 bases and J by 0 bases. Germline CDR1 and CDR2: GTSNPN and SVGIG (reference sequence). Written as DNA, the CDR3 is TGTGCCTGGAGAAGGGACAGGGGCCTTATGAACACTGAAGCTTTCTTT. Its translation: CAWRRDRGLMNTEAFF.

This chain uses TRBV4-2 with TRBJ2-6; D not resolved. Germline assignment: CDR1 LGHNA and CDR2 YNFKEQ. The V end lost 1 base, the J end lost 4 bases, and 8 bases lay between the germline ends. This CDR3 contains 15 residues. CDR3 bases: TGTGCCAGCAGCCAAGGGACCCCCGGGGCCAACGTCCTGACTTTC. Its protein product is CASSQGTPGANVLTF.

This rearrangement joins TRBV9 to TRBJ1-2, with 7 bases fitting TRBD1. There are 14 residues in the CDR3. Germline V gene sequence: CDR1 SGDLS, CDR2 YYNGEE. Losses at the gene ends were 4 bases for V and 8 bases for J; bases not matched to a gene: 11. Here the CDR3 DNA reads TGTGCCAGCAGCCTTTTTACAGGGGATGGGGGCTACACCTTC. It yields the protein CASSLFTGDGGYTF.

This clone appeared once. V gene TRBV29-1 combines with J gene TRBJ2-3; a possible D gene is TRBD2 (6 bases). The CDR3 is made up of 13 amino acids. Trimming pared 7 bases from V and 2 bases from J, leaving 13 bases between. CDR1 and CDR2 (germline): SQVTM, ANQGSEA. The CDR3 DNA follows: TGCAGCGCCGGAGGGGCCCACACAGATACGCAGTATTTT. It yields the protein CSAGGAHTDTQYF.

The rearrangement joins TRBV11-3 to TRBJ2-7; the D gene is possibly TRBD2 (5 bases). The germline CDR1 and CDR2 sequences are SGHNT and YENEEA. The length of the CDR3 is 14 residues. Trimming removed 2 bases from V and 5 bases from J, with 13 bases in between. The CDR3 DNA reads TGTGCCAGCAGCTTAATCGCCGAGGAGGACGAGCAGTACTTC. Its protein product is CASSLIAEEDEQYF.

The CDR3 region has the DNA TGTGCCAGCAGCGTAGCCGGGAGGGCTGCAGATACGCAGTATTTT. This translates into CASSVAGRAADTQYF. The rearrangement uses TRBV9 and TRBJ2-3; 8 bases align to TRBD2. Germline-derived CDR1 and CDR2 are SGDLS and YYNGEE. J lost 4 bases, V lost 0 bases, and 4 bases had no gene match. There are 15 residues in the CDR3.

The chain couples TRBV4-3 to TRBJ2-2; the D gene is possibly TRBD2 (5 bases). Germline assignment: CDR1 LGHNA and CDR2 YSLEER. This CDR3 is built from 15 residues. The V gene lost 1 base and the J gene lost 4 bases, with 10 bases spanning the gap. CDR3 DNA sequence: TGCGCCAGCAGCCAAGGAGGGTCCCTCACCGGGGAGCTGTTTTTT. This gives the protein CASSQGGSLTGELFF.

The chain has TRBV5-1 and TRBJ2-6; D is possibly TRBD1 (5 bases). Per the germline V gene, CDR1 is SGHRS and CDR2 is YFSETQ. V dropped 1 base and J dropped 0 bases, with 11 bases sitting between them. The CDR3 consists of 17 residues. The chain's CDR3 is CASSLSAGLSGANVLTF. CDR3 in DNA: TGCGCCAGCAGCTTGAGCGCAGGGCTCTCTGGGGCCAACGTCCTGACTTTC.

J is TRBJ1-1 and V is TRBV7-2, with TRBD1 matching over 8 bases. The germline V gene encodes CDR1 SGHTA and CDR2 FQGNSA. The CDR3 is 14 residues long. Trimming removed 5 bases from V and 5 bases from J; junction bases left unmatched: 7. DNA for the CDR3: TGTGCCAGCAGCCGCCAGGGGGCAGGGACTGAAGCTTTCTTT. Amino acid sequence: CASSRQGAGTEAFF.

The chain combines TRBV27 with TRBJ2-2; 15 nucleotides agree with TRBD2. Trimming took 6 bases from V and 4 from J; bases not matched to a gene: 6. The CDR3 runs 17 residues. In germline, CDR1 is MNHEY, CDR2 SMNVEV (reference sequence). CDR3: CASRKGLAGGITGELFF. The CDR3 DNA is TGTGCCAGCAGGAAGGGACTAGCGGGAGGAATCACCGGGGAGCTGTTTTTT.

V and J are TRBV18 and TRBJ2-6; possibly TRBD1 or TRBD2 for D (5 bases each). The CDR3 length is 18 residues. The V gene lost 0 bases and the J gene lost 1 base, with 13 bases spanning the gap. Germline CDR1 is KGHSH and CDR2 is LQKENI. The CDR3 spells CASSPPGRRSSGANVLTF. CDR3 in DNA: TGTGCCAGCTCACCACCGGGACGTAGGTCGTCTGGGGCCAACGTCCTGACTTTC.

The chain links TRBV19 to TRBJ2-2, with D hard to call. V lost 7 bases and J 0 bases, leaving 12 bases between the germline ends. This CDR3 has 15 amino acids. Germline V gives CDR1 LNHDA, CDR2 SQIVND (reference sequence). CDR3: CASNTGYANTGELFF. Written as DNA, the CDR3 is TGTGCCAGTAATACGGGCTACGCGAACACCGGGGAGCTGTTTTTT.

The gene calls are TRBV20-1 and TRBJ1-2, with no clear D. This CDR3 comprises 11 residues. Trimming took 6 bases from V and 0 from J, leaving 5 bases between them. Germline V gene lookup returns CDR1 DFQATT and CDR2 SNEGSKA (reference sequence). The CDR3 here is CSAPANYGYTF. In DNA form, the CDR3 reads TGCAGTGCCCCCGCTAACTATGGCTACACCTTC.

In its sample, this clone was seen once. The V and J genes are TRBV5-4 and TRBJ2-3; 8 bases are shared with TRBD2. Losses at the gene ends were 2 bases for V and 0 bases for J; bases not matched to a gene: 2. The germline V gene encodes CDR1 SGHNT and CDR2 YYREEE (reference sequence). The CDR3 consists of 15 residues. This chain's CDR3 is CASSLAGASTDTQYF. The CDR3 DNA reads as TGTGCCAGCAGCTTAGCGGGAGCTAGCACAGATACGCAGTATTTT.

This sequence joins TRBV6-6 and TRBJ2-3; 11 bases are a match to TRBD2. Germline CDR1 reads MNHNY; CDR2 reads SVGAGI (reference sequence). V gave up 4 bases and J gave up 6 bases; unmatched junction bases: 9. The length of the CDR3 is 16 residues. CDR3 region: CASSSRLAGTMDTQYF. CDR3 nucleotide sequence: TGTGCCAGCAGTTCCCGACTAGCGGGAACTATGGATACGCAGTATTTT.

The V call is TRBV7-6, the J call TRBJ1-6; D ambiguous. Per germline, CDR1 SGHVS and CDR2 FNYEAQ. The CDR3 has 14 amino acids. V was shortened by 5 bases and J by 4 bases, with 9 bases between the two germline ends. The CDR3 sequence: CASSLDGYNSPLHF. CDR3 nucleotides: TGTGCCAGCAGCCTGGACGGATATAATTCACCCCTCCACTTT.

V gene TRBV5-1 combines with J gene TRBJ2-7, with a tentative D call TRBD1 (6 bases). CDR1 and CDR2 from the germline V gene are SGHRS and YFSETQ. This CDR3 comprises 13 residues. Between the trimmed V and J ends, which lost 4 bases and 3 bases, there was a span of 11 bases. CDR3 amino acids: CASSRTDNYEQYF. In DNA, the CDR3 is TGCGCCAGCAGCCGGACAGACAACTACGAGCAGTACTTC.